This T cell receptor (beta chain) stems from a study of blood T cell repertoires in COVID-19. Method: immunoSEQ multiplex PCR; TCRdb's copy keeps in-frame clones and lacks some. The table records 65,000 to 80,000 clones, over 70% of them present only once. From germline, CDR1 is SGHRS and CDR2 YFSETQ. J was trimmed by 5 bases and V by 4 bases; bases with no gene match: 9. The CDR3 extends over 15 amino acids. This TCR derives from a man aged 50-60 years with acute or convalescent COVID-19. The sample taken for sequencing was peripheral blood. The chain links TRBV5-1 to TRBJ2-7; 10 bases line up with TRBD1. In DNA form, the CDR3 reads TGCGCCAGCAGCCCGGGGACAGGGGTTGGCCACGAGCAGTACTTC. Translation: CASSPGTGVGHEQYF.